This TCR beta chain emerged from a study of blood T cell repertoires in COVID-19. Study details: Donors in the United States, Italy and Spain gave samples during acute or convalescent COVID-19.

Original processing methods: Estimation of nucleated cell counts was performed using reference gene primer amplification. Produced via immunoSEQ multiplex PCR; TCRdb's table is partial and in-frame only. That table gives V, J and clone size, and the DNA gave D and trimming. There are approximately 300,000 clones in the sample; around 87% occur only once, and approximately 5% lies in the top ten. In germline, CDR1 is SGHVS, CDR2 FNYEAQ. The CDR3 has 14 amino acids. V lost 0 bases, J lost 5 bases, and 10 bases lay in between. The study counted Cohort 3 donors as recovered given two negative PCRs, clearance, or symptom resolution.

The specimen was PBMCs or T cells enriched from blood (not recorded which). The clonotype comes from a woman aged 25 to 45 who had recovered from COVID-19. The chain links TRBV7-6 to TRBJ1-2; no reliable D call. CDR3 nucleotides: TGTGCCAGCAGCTTAGCCGGGGAGGGATATGGCTACACCTTC. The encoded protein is CASSLAGEGYGYTF.